What follows are 4 T cell receptor beta chains derived from one specimen sequenced in a study of blood T cell repertoires in COVID-19. TCRdb's copy holds only in-frame clones and misses some; the assay was immunoSEQ multiplex PCR. The table includes some 250,000 clones, roughly 91% detected once. The sequenced material came from PBMCs or T cells enriched from blood (not recorded which). These receptors were collected from a man aged 35-49 years who had recovered from COVID-19.

The chain combines TRBV27 with TRBJ1-5, with 8 bases that match TRBD1. The CDR3 length is 19 residues. With V trimmed by 6 bases and J by 4 bases, 20 bases remained unmatched. Germline CDR1 and CDR2: MNHEY and SMNVEV (reference sequence). The CDR3 here is CASRHTTGGAGTENQPQHF. The DNA for the CDR3 is TGTGCCAGCAGACATACAACAGGGGGTGCCGGGACAGAGAATCAGCCCCAGCATTTT.

The CDR3 loop is CASSSPSADSYGYTF. CDR3 coding DNA: TGTGCCAGTAGTAGCCCCTCCGCAGACTCCTATGGCTACACCTTC. The chain recombines TRBV19 with TRBJ1-2, with no clear D. CDR3 length: 15 amino acids. Trimming took off 4 bases at V and 4 bases at J, with 16 bases between the two ends. The germline V gene encodes CDR1 LNHDA and CDR2 SQIVND (reference sequence).

The CDR3 nucleotides read TGTGCCAGTAGCGATGACAGAATACTTCCCTACGAGCAGTACTTC. Translating gives CASSDDRILPYEQYF. This sequence joins TRBV19 and TRBJ2-7, with D tentatively TRBD1 (5 bases). Trimming removed 6 bases at V and 2 bases at J, with 17 bases between. Germline V CDR1 and CDR2: LNHDA, SQIVND (reference sequence). CDR3 length: 15 amino acids.

This clone was seen a single time. The chain employs TRBV28 and TRBJ1-5; D is unclear. Germline V gene sequence: CDR1 MDHEN, CDR2 SYDVKM. Trimming removed 5 bases from V and 3 bases from J, with 11 bases in between. This CDR3 has 14 residues. CDR3 bases: TGTGCCAGCAGTCACCCCCAGATCAATCAGCCCCAGCATTTT. Protein sequence: CASSHPQINQPQHF.